A selection of T cell receptor beta chains follows, all from one sample in a study of T cells in localized non-small cell lung cancer. Repertoires were generated with immunoSEQ multiplex PCR, while TCRdb's copy carries only in-frame clones and drops some. The sample yields 30,000 or so clones, 70% to 90% seen once. Sequenced material: peripheral blood, taken before any cancer treatment. These receptors were obtained from a female donor of 60 years or more with stage III squamous cell lung carcinoma. The conserved cysteine and the conserved F or W are not part of the CDR3 here. D genes are given only for firm matches.

D gene	V gene	J gene	CDR3 length	CDR3 protein
NA	TRBV5-5	TRBJ1-3	14	ASSLDQALAGNTIY
NA	TRBV29-1	TRBJ2-7	11	SVEEGGSYEQY
TRBD1	TRBV7-9	TRBJ2-2	13	ASSLETGRLGELF
TRBD1	TRBV9	TRBJ1-2	13	ASSQPGGGAEGYT
TRBD2	TRBV7-8	TRBJ2-5	16	ASSLARDLAGPQETQY
TRBD2	TRBV5-1	TRBJ2-1	12	ASSSIAGGDEQF
NA	TRBV28	TRBJ1-3	13	ASSLPGVAGNTIY
NA	TRBV18	TRBJ2-2	13	ASSLVTDITGELF
NA	TRBV28	TRBJ1-3	15	ASSLGGPLSSGNTIY
NA	TRBV28	NA	13	ASSLNAAGAYEQY
NA	TRBV5-6	TRBJ1-1	13	ASSLETGRDTEAF
TRBD1	TRBV10-1	TRBJ2-4	13	ASSRTRGQGNIQY
NA	TRBV7-9	TRBJ1-5	12	ASSLTGPGQPQH
TRBD2	TRBV7-3	TRBJ2-1	13	ASGLAGGSYNEQF
NA	TRBV12-2	TRBJ1-5	16	ASRPSPLEQGGYQPQH
NA	TRBV28	TRBJ2-3	14	ASTKPGLSSTDTQY
TRBD1	TRBV11-2	TRBJ1-4	15	ASSLVPTGTGNEKLF
TRBD1	TRBV5-1	TRBJ2-5	15	ASSLNLSGQGAETQY
NA	TRBV27	TRBJ2-3	12	ASNRGGVTDTQY
NA	TRBV30	TRBJ1-6	12	AWSRGGNNSPLH
NA	TRBV5-1	TRBJ2-3	10	ASSLDTDTQY
NA	TRBV7-9	TRBJ1-1	11	ASSLTENTEAF
NA	TRBV7-2	TRBJ1-4	13	ASSLGGAWGEKLF
TRBD2	TRBV7-9	TRBJ2-1	14	ASSPWTSGDLDEQF
NA	TRBV10-2	TRBJ1-5	12	ASRVGTDNQPQH
TRBD1	TRBV11-2	TRBJ1-1	14	ASSNTQGAGNTEAF
TRBD1	TRBV28	TRBJ1-4	14	ASSSNQGATNEKLF
TRBD2	TRBV4-1	TRBJ2-7	14	ASSHHPGGGEYEQY
TRBD2	TRBV5-1	TRBJ2-7	12	ASSPGGRSNEQY
TRBD2	TRBV9	TRBJ2-1	13	ASSVDSGGANEQF
NA	TRBV21-1	TRBJ2-2	12	ASSIAAQGGELF